A single T cell receptor (beta chain) is shown here with its context. Germline loops: CDR1 MDHEN, CDR2 SYDVKM. The CDR3 covers 17 residues. V was shortened by 5 bases and J by 6 bases, with 25 bases between the two germline ends. The source of the sample is a study of cytomegalovirus exposure and HLA in healthy donors. As for the study in general: Falling in the Caucasian-associated ancestry cluster were about 80% of approximately 410 genotyped donors.

The PCR used 60 Vbeta and 13 Jbeta primers. The protocol was immunoSEQ multiplex PCR, while the TCRdb copy is restricted to in-frame clones and leaves out a portion. The listing records fewer than 40,000 clones. The sequenced sample consisted of PBMCs. The genes are TRBV28 and TRBJ1-1; tentatively, D is TRBD1 (5 bases). The clonotype originates from a woman aged 40 to 55 in good health and CMV-seropositive. CDR3 residues: CASSPYLGGSTESEAFF. CDR3 coding DNA: TGTGCCAGCAGTCCCTATCTCGGGGGGTCTACAGAGTCTGAAGCTTTCTTT.